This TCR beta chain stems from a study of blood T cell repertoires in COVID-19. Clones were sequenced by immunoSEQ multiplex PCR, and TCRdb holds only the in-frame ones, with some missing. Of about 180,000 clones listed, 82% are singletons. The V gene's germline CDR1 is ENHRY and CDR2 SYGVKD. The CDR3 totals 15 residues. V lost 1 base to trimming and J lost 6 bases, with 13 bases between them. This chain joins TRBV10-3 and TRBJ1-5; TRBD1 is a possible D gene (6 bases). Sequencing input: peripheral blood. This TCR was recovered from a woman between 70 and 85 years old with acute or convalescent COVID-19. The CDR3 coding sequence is TGTGCCATCAGTGAGTGGGAGGGGGTCGGTCAGCCCCAGCATTTT. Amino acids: CAISEWEGVGQPQHF.